The TCR beta chain described here comes from a study of beta chain features in type 1 diabetes. Study conclusions and caveats: Still unanswered here is whether HLA type influences TCRB rearrangement. Healthy donors had naive, central memory and Treg TCRB repertoires that appeared less similar than those seen among patients. All four CD4+ subsets from Type 1 diabetes patients carried moderately but significantly shorter TCRB CDR3s. Type 1 diabetes patients had fewer VDJ junction insertions and more deletions. In patients and controls equally, PCR might favor templates that are shorter.

On this clone: Its target is unknown.

Expressed TCRB transcripts were sequenced because the isolated RNA had all been reverse transcribed beforehand. The repertoire was sequenced with immunoSEQ multiplex PCR; TCRdb's copy has only in-frame clones and lacks some. The repertoire consists of over 600,000 clones, with 9.5% to 15% occurring once and the leading ten covering around 0.12%. This receptor was identified in a man aged 25 to 45 with type 1 diabetes. The sequenced sample was naive CD4+ T cells from blood.

CDR3 protein: CASSLGGPDGYTF. CDR3 DNA sequence: TGTGCCAGCAGCTTAGGTGGCCCCGATGGCTACACCTTC. The chain links TRBV7-2 to TRBJ1-2; no definite D call. Germline V CDR1 and CDR2: SGHTA, FQGNSA. This CDR3 is 13 amino acids long. V was cut by 1 base and J by 6 bases, with 9 bases left in between.